These T cell receptor beta chains were read from a single sample in a study of metastatic and nonmetastatic thyroid tumors. With MiXCR, TCRdb called clones anew from the PCR reads. The data hold some 41,000 clones, with 28% observed a single time. The specimen sequenced was blood. Receptor source: a male donor with papillary thyroid cancer or a benign thyroid nodule (not recorded which). Some clones in this sample may be carry-over from other donors' samples. Both conserved end residues are part of each CDR3. Each record gives: V gene, J gene, D gene, clone size, CDR3 protein, CDR3 DNA. D genes are given only for firm matches. Only part of the rows carry a size: once, few, many, or a class if the clone is expanded.

v_call: TRBV6-1; j_call: TRBJ2-1; d_call: -; clone_size: few; cdr3_aa: CASSEKRGVYYNEQFF; cdr3_nt: TGTGCCAGCAGTGAAAAACGGGGCGTCTACTACAATGAGCAGTTCTTC
v_call: TRBV28; j_call: TRBJ1-5; d_call: -; clone_size: -; cdr3_aa: CASRNQLVHPHQPQHF; cdr3_nt: TGTGCCAGCAGGAACCAGCTCGTACACCCACATCAGCCCCAGCATTTT
v_call: TRBV6-5; j_call: TRBJ2-3; d_call: -; clone_size: few; cdr3_aa: CASSFGMGDQSLSDTQYF; cdr3_nt: TGTGCCAGCAGTTTCGGAATGGGGGACCAGAGCTTATCAGATACGCAGTATTTT
v_call: TRBV25-1; j_call: TRBJ2-5; d_call: TRBD2; clone_size: many; cdr3_aa: CASSERGGQETQYF; cdr3_nt: TGTGCCAGCAGTGAACGGGGGGGGCAAGAGACCCAGTACTTC
v_call: TRBV9; j_call: TRBJ2-7; d_call: -; clone_size: once; cdr3_aa: CASGPIGGSDYEQYF; cdr3_nt: TGTGCCAGCGGCCCAATCGGGGGAAGCGACTACGAGCAGTACTTC
v_call: TRBV7-8; j_call: TRBJ1-1; d_call: -; clone_size: -; cdr3_aa: CASILRGRVNTEAFF; cdr3_nt: TGTGCCAGCATCTTACGCGGCCGGGTGAACACTGAAGCTTTCTTT
v_call: TRBV3-1; j_call: TRBJ1-1; d_call: -; clone_size: -; cdr3_aa: CASSQGGVNTEAFF; cdr3_nt: TGTGCCAGCAGCCAGGGGGGGGTAAACACTGAAGCTTTCTTT
v_call: TRBV6-1; j_call: TRBJ1-5; d_call: -; clone_size: few; cdr3_aa: CASSPQAGGFSNQPQHF; cdr3_nt: TGTGCCAGCAGTCCCCAGGCGGGCGGTTTTAGCAATCAGCCCCAGCATTTT
v_call: TRBV25-1; j_call: TRBJ1-5; d_call: TRBD1; clone_size: -; cdr3_aa: CASSLGQGEGAFSYQPQHF; cdr3_nt: TGTGCCAGCAGTCTGGGACAGGGAGAGGGAGCGTTTAGCTATCAGCCCCAGCATTTT
v_call: TRBV14; j_call: TRBJ1-3; d_call: -; clone_size: once; cdr3_aa: CASSQPGEDSTIYF; cdr3_nt: TGTGCCAGCAGCCAACCTGGGGAGGATAGCACCATATATTTT
v_call: TRBV7-8; j_call: TRBJ1-5; d_call: TRBD1; clone_size: -; cdr3_aa: CASSQTGGRRNQPQHF; cdr3_nt: TGTGCCAGCAGCCAGACAGGGGGACGGCGCAATCAGCCCCAGCATTTT
v_call: TRBV7-2; j_call: TRBJ1-5; d_call: -; clone_size: many; cdr3_aa: CASSSNSNQPQHF; cdr3_nt: TGTGCCAGCAGCTCCAATAGCAATCAGCCCCAGCATTTT
v_call: TRBV11-2; j_call: TRBJ2-2; d_call: -; clone_size: many; cdr3_aa: CASSFTENTGELFF; cdr3_nt: TGTGCCAGCAGCTTCACAGAAAACACCGGGGAGCTGTTTTTT
v_call: TRBV6-1; j_call: TRBJ1-1; d_call: -; clone_size: few; cdr3_aa: CASKQEESEAFF; cdr3_nt: TGTGCCAGCAAACAGGAGGAGAGTGAAGCTTTCTTT
v_call: TRBV3-1; j_call: TRBJ1-1; d_call: TRBD1; clone_size: many; cdr3_aa: CASSQGSGQGARNTEAFF; cdr3_nt: TGTGCCAGCAGCCAAGGTTCAGGACAGGGGGCGCGGAACACTGAAGCTTTCTTT
v_call: TRBV27; j_call: TRBJ2-5; d_call: -; clone_size: few; cdr3_aa: CASREFIQETQYF; cdr3_nt: TGTGCCAGCAGGGAATTTATACAAGAGACCCAGTACTTC